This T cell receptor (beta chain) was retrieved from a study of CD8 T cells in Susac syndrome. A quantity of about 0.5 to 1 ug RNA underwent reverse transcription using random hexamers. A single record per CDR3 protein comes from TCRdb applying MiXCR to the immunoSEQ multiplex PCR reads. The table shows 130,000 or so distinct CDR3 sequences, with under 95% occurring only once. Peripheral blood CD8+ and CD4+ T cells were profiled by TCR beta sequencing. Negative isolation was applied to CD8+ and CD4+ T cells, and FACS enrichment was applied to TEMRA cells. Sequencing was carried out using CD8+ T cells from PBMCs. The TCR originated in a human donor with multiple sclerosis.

The CDR3 DNA sequence: TGTGCCACCAGTGGGCAGTCCACCGGGGAGCTGTTTTTT. Protein sequence: CATSGQSTGELFF. This chain joins TRBV24-1 and TRBJ2-2; D gene unclear. Germline V gene data show CDR1 as KGHDR and CDR2 as SFDVKD. The CDR3 consists of 13 residues. V was trimmed by 5 bases and J by 4 bases, leaving 7 bases between them.